This T cell receptor (beta chain) was observed in a study of Ad26.COV2.S vaccination and SARS-CoV-2 variants. As for the study in general: Each vaccinee took Ad26.COV2.S intramuscularly, once or twice 56 days apart. Regarding the study as a whole: Breadth measured for non-spike TCRs was similar across vaccine and placebo recipients. Vaccinees reportedly had broad spike-specific CD8+ and CD4+ T cell responses.

As regards this clone: Its antigen is not known.

Treatment denoted: roughly 19 received Ad26.COV2.S at low or high dose, single or two shots; about 5 received placebo; per-sample allocation not given. On day 63 after the first injection, vaccine and placebo recipients gave samples. This adult donor, from Boston, was 18-55 years old. This CDR3 contains 14 residues. From germline, CDR1 is MRHNA and CDR2 SNTAGT. Trimming took off 0 bases at V and 0 bases at J, with 5 bases between the two ends. The table came from immunoSEQ multiplex PCR; TCRdb's copy has only in-frame clones and leaves some out. Among roughly 350,000 clones, about 85% were seen once, and the ten largest hold 6.4%.

This sequence originates from a person between 18 and 65 years old who received the Ad26.COV2.S COVID-19 vaccine or a placebo. The V gene is TRBV6-4, the J gene TRBJ1-2; D is uncertain. Sequences were derived from peripheral blood, sampled in a trial of Ad26.COV2.S vaccine versus placebo. The CDR3 DNA reads TGTGCCAGCAGTGACTCCCGGACTAACTATGGCTACACCTTC. Its translation is CASSDSRTNYGYTF.